This entry is about one TCR beta chain. An end of the junction differs from the germline gene, which may be a read error. These data come from a study of blood T cell repertoires in COVID-19. Sequenced by immunoSEQ multiplex PCR; TCRdb stores in-frame clones only, minus some. The repertoire holds roughly 360,000 clones, roughly 80% seen once, with approximately 5% in the top ten. The CDR3 loop spans 15 amino acids. CDR1 is SEHNR, CDR2 FQNEAQ, per germline (reference sequence). The rearrangement links TRBV7-9 to TRBJ2-2; D is perhaps TRBD1 (6 bases). The sequencing input was PBMCs or T cells enriched from blood (not recorded which). This receptor was obtained from a woman aged 45-60 years who had recovered from COVID-19. CDR3 in DNA: TGTGCCAGCACCTTAACAGGGTCGAACACCGGGGAGCTGTTTTTT. Amino acid sequence: CASTLTGSNTGELFF.